This entry concerns a single T cell receptor beta chain. The CDR3 spans 15 residues. From germline, CDR1 is MNHEY and CDR2 SVGAGI. The V and J ends lost 10 bases and 3 bases, in that order; junction bases with no gene match: 8. The data were obtained in a study of T cell repertoires in cytomegalovirus infection. TCRdb passed the reads through MiXCR, listing each CDR3 protein once. The repertoire holds around 450,000 distinct CDR3 sequences, with approximately 32% as singletons. Sequenced input: PBMCs. The TCR was taken from a human donor in good health (CMV status not recorded). Some clones in this sample may be carry-over from other donors' samples. The rearrangement uses TRBV6-5 and TRBJ2-1; 11 bases match TRBD2. For the CDR3, the DNA is TGTGCCACCCTCTTGACTAGCGGGGTCTACAATGAGCAGTTCTTC. Translation gives CATLLTSGVYNEQFF.